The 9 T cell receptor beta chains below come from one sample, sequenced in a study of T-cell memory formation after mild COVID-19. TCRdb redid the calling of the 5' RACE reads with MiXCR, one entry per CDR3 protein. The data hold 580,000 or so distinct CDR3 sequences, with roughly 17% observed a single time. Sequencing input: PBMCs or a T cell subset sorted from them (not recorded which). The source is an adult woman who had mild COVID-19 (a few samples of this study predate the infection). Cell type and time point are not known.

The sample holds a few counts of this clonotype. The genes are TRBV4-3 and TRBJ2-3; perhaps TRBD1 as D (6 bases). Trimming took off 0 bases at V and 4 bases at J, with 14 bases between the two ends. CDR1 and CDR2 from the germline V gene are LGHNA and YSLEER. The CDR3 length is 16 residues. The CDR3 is CASSQDRTGTSDTQYF. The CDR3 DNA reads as TGCGCCAGCAGCCAAGACCGGACCGGGACATCAGATACGCAGTATTTT.

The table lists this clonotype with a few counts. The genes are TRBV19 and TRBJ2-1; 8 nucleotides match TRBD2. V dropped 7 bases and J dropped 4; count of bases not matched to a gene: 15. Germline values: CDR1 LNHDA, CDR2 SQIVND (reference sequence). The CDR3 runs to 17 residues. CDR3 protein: CASIPPAGGRGYNEQFF. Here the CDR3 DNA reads TGTGCCAGTATACCACCCGCGGGGGGACGGGGGTACAATGAGCAGTTCTTC.

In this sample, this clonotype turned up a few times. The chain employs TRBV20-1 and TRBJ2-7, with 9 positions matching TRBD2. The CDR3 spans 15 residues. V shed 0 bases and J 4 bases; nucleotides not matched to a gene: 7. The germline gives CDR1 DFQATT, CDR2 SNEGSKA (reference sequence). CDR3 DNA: TGCAGTGCTAGAGAGGCGTCTAGCGGGGCATACGAGCAGTACTTC. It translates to CSAREASSGAYEQYF.

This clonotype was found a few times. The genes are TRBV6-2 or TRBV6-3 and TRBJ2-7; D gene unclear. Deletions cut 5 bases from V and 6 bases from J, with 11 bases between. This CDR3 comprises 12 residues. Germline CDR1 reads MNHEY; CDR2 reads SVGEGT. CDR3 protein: CASSRNSGEQYF. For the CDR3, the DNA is TGTGCCAGCAGTAGAAACTCGGGCGAGCAGTACTTC.

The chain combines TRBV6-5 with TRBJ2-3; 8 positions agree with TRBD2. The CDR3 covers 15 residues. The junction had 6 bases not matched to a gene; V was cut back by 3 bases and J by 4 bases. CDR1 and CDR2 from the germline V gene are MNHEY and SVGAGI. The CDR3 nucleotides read TGTGCCAGCAGTTATTCCGGGACTAGGGCAGATACGCAGTATTTT. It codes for CASSYSGTRADTQYF.

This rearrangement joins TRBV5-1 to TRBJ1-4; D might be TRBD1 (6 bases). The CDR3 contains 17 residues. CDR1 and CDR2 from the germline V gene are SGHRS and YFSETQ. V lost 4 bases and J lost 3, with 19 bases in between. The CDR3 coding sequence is TGCGCCAGCAGCCCAACCCAAACGGACAGACCTAATGAAAAACTGTTTTTT. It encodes CASSPTQTDRPNEKLFF.

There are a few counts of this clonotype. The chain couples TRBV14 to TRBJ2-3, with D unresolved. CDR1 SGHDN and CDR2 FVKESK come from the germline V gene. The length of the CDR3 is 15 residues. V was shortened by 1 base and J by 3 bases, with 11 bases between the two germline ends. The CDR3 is CASSQVVALTDTQYF. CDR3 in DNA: TGTGCCAGCAGCCAAGTAGTCGCCCTTACAGATACGCAGTATTTT. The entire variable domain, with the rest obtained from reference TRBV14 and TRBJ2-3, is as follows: EAGVTQFPSHSVIEKGQTVTLRCDPISGHDNLYWYRRVMGKEIKFLLHFVKESKQDESGMPNNRFLAERTGGTYSTLKVQPAELEDSGVYFCASSQVVALTDTQYFGPGTRLTVL.

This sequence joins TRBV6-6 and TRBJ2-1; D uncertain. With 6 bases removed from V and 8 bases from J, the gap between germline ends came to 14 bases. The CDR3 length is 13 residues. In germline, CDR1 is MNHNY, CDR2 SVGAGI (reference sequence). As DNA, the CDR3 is TGTGCCAGCAGGTACGACTCGGGCGATGAGCAGTTCTTC. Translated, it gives CASRYDSGDEQFF.

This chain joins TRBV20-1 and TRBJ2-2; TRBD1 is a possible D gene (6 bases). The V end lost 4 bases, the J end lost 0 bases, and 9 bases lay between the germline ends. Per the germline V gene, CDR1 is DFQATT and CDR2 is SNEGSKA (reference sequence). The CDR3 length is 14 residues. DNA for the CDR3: TGCAGTGCTATGGGACATGCGAACACCGGGGAGCTGTTTTTT. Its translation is CSAMGHANTGELFF.